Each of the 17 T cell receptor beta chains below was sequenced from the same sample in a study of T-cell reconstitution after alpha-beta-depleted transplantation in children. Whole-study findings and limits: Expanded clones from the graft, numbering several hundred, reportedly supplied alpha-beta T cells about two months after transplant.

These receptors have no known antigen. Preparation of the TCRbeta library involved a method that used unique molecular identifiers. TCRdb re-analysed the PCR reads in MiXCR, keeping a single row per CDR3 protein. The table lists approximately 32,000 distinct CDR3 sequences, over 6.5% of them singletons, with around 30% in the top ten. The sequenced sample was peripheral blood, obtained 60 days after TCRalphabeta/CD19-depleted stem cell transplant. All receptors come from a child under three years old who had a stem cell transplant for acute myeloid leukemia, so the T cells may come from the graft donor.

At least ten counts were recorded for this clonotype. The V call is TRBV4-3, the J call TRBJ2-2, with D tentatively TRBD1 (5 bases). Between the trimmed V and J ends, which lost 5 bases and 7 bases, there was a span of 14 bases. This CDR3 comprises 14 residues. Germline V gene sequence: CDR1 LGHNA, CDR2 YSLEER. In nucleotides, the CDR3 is TGCGCCAGCAGCGATATTACAGGCGGCGGGGAGCTGTTTTTT. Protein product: CASSDITGGGELFF.

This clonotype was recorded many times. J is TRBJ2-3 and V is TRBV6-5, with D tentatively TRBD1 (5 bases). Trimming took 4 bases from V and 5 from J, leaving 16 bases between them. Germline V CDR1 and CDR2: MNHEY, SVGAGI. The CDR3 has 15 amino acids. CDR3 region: CASSSTDRKEDTQYF. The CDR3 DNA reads TGTGCCAGCAGTTCAACCGACAGAAAGGAAGATACGCAGTATTTT.

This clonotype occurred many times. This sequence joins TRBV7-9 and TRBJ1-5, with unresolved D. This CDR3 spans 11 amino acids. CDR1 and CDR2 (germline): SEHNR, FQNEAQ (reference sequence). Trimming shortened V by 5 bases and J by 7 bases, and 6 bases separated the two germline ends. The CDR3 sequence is CASSHSQPQHF. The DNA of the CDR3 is TGTGCCAGCAGCCACTCCCAGCCCCAGCATTTT.

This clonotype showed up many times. In nucleotides, the CDR3 is TGCGCCAGCAGATCCGGGACAGGGGCCGTTAATGAAAAACTGTTTTTT. Amino acid sequence: CASRSGTGAVNEKLFF. V usage is TRBV5-1 and J usage is TRBJ1-4; TRBD1 matches 10 bases. This CDR3 has 16 residues. J gave up 4 bases and V 5 bases, and 8 bases lay outside the gene matches. From germline, CDR1 is SGHRS and CDR2 YFSETQ.

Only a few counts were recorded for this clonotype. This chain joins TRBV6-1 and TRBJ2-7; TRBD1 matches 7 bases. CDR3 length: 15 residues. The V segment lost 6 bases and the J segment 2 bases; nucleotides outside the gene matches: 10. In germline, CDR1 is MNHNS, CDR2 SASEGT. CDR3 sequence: CASREGQLITYEQYF. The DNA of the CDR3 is TGTGCCAGCAGAGAGGGACAGCTCATTACCTACGAGCAGTACTTC.

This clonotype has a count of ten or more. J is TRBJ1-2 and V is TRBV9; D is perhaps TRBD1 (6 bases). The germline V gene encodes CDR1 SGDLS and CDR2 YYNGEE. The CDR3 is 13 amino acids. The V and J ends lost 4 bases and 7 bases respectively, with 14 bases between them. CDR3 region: CASSLRGGLGYTF. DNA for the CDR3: TGTGCCAGCAGCTTACGAGGGGGGCTTGGCTACACCTTC.

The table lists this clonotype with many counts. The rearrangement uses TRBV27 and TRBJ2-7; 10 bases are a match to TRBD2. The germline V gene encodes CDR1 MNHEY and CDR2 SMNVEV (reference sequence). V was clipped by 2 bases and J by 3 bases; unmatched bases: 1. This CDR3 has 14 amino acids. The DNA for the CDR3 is TGTGCCAGCAGTTTAAGACTAGCGGGCTACGAGCAGTACTTC. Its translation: CASSLRLAGYEQYF.

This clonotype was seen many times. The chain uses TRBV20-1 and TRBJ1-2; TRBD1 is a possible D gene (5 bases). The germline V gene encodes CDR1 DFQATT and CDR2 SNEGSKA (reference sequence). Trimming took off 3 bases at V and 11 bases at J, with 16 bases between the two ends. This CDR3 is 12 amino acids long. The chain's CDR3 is CSARPRGNWYTF. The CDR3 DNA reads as TGCAGTGCTAGGCCTAGGGGAAACTGGTACACCTTC.

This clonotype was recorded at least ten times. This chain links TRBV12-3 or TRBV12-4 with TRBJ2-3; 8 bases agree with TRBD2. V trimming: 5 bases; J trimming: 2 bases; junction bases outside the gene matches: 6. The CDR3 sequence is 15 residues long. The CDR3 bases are TGTGCCAGCAGTCTCCGGACTAGCTTCACAGATACGCAGTATTTT. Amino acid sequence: CASSLRTSFTDTQYF.

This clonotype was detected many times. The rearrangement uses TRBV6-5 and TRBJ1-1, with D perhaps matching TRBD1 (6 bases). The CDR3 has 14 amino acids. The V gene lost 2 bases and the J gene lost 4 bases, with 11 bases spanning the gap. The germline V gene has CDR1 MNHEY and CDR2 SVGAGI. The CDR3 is CASSYKAGATEAFF. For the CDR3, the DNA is TGTGCCAGCAGTTACAAGGCGGGGGCCACTGAAGCTTTCTTT.

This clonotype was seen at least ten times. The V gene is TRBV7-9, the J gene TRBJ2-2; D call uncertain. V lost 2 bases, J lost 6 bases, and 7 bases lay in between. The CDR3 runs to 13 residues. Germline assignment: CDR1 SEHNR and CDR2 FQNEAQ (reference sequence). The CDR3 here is CASSLYRAGELFF. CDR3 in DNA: TGTGCCAGCAGCTTATACCGGGCCGGGGAGCTGTTTTTT.

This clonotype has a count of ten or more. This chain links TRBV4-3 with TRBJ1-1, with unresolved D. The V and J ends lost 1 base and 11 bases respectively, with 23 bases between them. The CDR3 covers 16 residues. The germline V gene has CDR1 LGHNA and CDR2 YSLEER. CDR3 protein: CASSQVPEGGLSNAFF. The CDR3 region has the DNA TGCGCCAGCAGCCAAGTTCCGGAGGGAGGGCTGTCCAATGCTTTCTTT.

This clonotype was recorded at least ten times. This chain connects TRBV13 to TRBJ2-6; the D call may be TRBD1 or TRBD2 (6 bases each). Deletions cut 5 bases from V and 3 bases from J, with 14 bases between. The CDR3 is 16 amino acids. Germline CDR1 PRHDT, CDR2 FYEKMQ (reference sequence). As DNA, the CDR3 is TGTGCCAGCAGCCCAGGAGGGGGTCTTGGGGCCAACGTCCTGACTTTC. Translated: CASSPGGGLGANVLTF.

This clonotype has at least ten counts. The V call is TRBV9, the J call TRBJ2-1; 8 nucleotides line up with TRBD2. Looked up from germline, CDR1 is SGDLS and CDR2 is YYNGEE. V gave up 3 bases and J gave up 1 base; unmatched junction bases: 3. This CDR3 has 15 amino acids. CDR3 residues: CASSATSVSYNEQFF. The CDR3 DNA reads TGTGCCAGCAGCGCGACTAGCGTTTCCTACAATGAGCAGTTCTTC.

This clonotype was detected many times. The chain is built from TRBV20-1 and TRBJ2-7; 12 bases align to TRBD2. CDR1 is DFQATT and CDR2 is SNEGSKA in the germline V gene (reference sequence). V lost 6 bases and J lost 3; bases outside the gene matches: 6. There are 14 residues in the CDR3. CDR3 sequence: CSAHQLAGGYEQYF. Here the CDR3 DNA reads TGCAGTGCGCACCAACTAGCGGGAGGCTACGAGCAGTACTTC.

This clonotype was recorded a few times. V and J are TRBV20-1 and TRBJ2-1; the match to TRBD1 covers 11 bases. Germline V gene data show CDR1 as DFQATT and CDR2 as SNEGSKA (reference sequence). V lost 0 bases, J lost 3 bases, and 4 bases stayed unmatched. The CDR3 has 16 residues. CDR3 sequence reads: CSARDLGTGGYNEQFF. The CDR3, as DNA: TGCAGTGCTAGAGACCTCGGGACAGGGGGCTACAATGAGCAGTTCTTC.

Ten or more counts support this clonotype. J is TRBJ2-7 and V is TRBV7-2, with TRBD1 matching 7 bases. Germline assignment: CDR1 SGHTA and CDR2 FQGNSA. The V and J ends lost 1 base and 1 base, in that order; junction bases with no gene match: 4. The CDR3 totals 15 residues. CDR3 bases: TGTGCCAGCAGCTTAGGAGGGACAGCTTCCTACGAGCAGTACTTC. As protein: CASSLGGTASYEQYF.